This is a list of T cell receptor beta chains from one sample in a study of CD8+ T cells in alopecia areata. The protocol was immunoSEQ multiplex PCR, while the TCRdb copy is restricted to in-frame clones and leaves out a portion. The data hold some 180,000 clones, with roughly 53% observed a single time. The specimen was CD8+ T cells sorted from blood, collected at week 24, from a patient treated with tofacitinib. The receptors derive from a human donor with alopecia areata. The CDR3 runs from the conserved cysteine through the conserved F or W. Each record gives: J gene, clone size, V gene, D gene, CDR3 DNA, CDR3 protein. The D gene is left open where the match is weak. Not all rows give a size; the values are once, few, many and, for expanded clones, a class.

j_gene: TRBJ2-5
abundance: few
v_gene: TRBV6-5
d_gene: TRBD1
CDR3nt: TGTGCCAGCAGCAGCTTTGGCGGACAGGGGTCGACCCAGTACTTC
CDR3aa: CASSSFGGQGSTQYF

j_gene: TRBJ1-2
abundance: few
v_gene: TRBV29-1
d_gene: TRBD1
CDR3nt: TGCAGCGCTTTCGTGACAGGGCTTGGCTACACCTTC
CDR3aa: CSAFVTGLGYTF

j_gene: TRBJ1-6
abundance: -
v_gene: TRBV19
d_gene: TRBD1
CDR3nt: TGTGCCAGTAATACGGAATCCCGGACAGGGTGGGATTCACCCCTCCACTTT
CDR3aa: CASNTESRTGWDSPLHF

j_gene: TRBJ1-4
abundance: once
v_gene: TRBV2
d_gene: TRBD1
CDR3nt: TGTGCCAGCATGTGGGACAGGGATGATGAAAAACTGTTTTTT
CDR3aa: CASMWDRDDEKLFF

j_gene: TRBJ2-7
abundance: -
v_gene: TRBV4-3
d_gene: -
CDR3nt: TGCGCCAGCAGCCAAGATGTGGTCTCGGAGCAGTACTTC
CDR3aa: CASSQDVVSEQYF

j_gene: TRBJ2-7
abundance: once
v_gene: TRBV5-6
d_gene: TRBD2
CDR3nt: TGTGCCAGCAGCTTGGATATTAGCGGGGAGGACTACGAGCAGTACTTC
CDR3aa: CASSLDISGEDYEQYF

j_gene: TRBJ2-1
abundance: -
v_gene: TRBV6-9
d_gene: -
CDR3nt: TGTGCCAGCAGTTTTGTAGGGTTTAGGAATGAGCAGTTCTTC
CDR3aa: CASSFVGFRNEQFF

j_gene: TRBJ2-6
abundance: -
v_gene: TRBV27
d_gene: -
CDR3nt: TGTGCCAGCAGTTTATGGGGTTCAGGGGCCAACGTCCTGACTTTC
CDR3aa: CASSLWGSGANVLTF

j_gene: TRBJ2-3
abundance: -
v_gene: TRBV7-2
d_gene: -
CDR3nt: TGTGCCAGCAGCTTACCAGATACGCAGTATTTT
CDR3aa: CASSLPDTQYF

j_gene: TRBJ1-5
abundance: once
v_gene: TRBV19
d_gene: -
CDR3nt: TGTGCCAGTACTAAAGGGGGATCTCAGCCCCAGCATTTT
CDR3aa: CASTKGGSQPQHF

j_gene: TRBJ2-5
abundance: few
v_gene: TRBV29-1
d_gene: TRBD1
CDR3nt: TGCAGCGTGCAGGGGGCGATGGAGACCCAGTACTTC
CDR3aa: CSVQGAMETQYF

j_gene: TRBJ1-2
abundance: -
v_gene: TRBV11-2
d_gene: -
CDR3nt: TGTGCCAGCAGCATAACCGACAGGTTCGATGGCTACACCTTC
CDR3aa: CASSITDRFDGYTF

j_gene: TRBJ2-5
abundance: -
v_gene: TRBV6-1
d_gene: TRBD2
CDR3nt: TGTGCCAGCAGTGAAGTCCTAGCGGGTGGTGGGGAGACCCAGTACTTC
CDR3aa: CASSEVLAGGGETQYF

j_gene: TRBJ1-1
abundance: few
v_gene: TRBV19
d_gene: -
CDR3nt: TGTGCCAGTAGGGCCGCAGGGGTCACTGAAGCTTTCTTT
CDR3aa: CASRAAGVTEAFF

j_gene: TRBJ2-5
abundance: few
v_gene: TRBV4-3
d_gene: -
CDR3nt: TGCGCCAGCAGCCAAGATAGGGGGGCCGGGGAGACCCAGTACTTC
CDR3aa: CASSQDRGAGETQYF

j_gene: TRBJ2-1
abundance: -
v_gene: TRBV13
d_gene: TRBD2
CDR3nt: TGTGCCAGCAGCGTCCGGGGGGAGGGCGATGAGCAGTTCTTC
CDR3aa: CASSVRGEGDEQFF

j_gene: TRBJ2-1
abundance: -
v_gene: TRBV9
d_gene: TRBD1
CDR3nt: TGTGCCAGCAGCGTACCGACAGGGGCCAATGAGCAGTTCTTC
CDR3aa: CASSVPTGANEQFF

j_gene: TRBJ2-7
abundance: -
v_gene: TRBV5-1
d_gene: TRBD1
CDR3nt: TGCGCCAGCAGCTTGGACGAGGGACAGTCCTACGAGCAGTACTTC
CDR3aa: CASSLDEGQSYEQYF

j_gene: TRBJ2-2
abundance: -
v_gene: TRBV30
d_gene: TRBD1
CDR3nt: TGTGCCGGTACAGGGGGTGAAACCGGGGAGCTGTTTTTT
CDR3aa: CAGTGGETGELFF

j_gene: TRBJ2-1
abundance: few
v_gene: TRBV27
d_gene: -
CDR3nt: TGTGCCAGCAGTGAAGCAGGAATCAATGAGCAGTTCTTC
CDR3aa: CASSEAGINEQFF

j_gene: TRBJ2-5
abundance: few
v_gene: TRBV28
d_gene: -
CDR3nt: TGTGCCAGCAGTTCGACTTGGGCAGTCCAAGAGACCCAGTACTTC
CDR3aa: CASSSTWAVQETQYF

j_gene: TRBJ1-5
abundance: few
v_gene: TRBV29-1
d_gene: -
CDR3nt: TGCAGCGTTGACGGGGGCCCGAATCAGCCCCAGCATTTT
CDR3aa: CSVDGGPNQPQHF

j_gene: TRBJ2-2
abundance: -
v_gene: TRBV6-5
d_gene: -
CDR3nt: TGTGCCACAAAGGGGGGGCCGTACACCGGGGAGCTGTTTTTT
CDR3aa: CATKGGPYTGELFF

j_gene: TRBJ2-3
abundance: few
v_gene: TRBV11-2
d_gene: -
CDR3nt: TGTGCCAGCAGCCCGGCCCGCGTAGCGACCTACACCACAGATACGCAGTATTTT
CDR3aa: CASSPARVATYTTDTQYF

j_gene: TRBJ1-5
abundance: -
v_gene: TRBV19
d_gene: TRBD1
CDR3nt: TGTGCCAGTAGTGGGGACAGGGAGGCGGGTCAGCCCCAGCATTTT
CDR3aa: CASSGDREAGQPQHF

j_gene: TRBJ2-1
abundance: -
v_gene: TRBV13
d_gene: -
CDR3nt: TGTGCCAGCAGCTCAGCAGGGTATGAGCAGTTCTTC
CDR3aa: CASSSAGYEQFF

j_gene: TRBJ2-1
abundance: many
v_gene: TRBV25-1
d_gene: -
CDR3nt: TGTGCCAGCAGGCAGGGCTATGAGCAGTTCTTC
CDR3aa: CASRQGYEQFF

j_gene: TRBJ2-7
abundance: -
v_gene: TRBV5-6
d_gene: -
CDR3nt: TGTGCCAGCAGCTGGTTACAGGGAGGGAATGCCTACGAGCAGTACTTC
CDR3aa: CASSWLQGGNAYEQYF

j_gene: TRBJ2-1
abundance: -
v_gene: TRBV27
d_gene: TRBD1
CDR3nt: TGTGCCAGCAGTTATGGGACAGGGGGCTCCTACAATGAGCAGTTCTTC
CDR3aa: CASSYGTGGSYNEQFF

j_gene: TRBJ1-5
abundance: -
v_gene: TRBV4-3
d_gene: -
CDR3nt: TGCGCCAGCAGCCAAGACTTGATCGGAGGACATCAGCCCCAGCATTTT
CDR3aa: CASSQDLIGGHQPQHF

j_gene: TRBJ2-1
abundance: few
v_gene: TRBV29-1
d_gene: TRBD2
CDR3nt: TGCAGTACGGGGGGTGGTACCTACAATGAGCAGTTCTTC
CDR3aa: CSTGGGTYNEQFF

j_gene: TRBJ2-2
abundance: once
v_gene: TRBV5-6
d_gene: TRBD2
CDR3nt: TGTGCCAGCAGCTTCGGGCTAGCGGGGGTTACCGGGGAGCTGTTTTTT
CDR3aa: CASSFGLAGVTGELFF

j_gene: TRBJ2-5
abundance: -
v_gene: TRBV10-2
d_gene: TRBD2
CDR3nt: TGCGCCAGCAGTGAGTTAGCGGGGGACACGCAGACCCAGTACTTC
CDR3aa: CASSELAGDTQTQYF

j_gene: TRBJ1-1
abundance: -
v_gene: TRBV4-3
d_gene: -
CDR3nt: TGCGCCAGCAGCCAAGATACTGGGACTGAAGCTTTCTTT
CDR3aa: CASSQDTGTEAFF

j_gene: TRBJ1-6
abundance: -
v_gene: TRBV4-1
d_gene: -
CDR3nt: TGCGCCAGCAGCCAAGATTTGGGGGGTCCCCTCCACTTT
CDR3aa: CASSQDLGGPLHF

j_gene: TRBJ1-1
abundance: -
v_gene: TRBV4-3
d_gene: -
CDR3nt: TGCGCCAGCAGCCAAGATCCTAAAAACACTGAAGCTTTCTTT
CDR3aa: CASSQDPKNTEAFF

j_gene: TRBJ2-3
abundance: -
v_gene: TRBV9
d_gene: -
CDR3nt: TGTGCCAGCAGCGAACCAACGGGCCCCGCAGATACGCAGTATTTT
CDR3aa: CASSEPTGPADTQYF

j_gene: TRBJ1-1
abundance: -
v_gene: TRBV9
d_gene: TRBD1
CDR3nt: TGTGCCAGCAGCGCCTACGGGACAGGGGGGACTGAAGCTTTCTTT
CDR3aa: CASSAYGTGGTEAFF

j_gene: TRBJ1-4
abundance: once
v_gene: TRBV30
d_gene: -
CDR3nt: TGTGCCTGGAGTTTCGTGGGTTCGGTGTTTGGAAAACTGTTTTTT
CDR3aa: CAWSFVGSVFGKLFF

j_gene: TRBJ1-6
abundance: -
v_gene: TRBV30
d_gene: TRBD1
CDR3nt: TGTGCCTTGGCCGGGACAGGGGGAGGATCACCCCTCCACTTT
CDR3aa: CALAGTGGGSPLHF

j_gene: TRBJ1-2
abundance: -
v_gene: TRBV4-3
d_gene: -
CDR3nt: TGCGCCAGCAGCCCGGACGGGGGAAGGGGCTACACCTTC
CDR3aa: CASSPDGGRGYTF

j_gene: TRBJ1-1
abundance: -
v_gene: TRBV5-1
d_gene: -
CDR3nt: TGCGCCAGCAGCTTGGGTGCGGGGTACACTGAAGCTTTCTTT
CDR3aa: CASSLGAGYTEAFF

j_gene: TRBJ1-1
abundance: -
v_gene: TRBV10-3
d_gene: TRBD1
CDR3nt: TGTGCCATCAGTGATACGACAGGGTTGAACACTGAAGCTTTCTTT
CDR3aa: CAISDTTGLNTEAFF

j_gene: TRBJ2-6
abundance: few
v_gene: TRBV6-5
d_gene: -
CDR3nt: TGTGCCAGCAGTACCGAGGCGGGGGCCAACGTCCTGACTTTC
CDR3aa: CASSTEAGANVLTF

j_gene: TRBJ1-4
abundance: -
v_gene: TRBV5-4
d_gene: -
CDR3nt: TGTGCCAGCAGCTCCGACGATGAAAAACTGTTTTTT
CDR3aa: CASSSDDEKLFF

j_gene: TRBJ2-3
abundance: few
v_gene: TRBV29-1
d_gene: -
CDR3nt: TGCAGCGTCGTGTCAGATACGCAGTATTTT
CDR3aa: CSVVSDTQYF

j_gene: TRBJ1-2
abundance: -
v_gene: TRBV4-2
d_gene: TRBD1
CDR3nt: TGTGCCAGCAGCCAGGGGACAGGTGGTTATGGCTACACCTTC
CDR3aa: CASSQGTGGYGYTF

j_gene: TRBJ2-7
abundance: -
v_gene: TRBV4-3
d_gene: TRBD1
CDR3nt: TGCGCCAGCAGCCAATCTCTAACGACAGGGAAACGGTACGAGCAGTACTTC
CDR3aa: CASSQSLTTGKRYEQYF

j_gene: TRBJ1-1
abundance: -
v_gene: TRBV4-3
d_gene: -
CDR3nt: TGCGCCAGCAGGGAGACAGTTAACACTGAAGCTTTCTTT
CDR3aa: CASRETVNTEAFF

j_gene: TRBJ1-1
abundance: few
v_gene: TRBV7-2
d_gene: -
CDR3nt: TGTGCCAGCAGCTCGGGGCCGGGGGCGATCACTGAAGCTTTCTTT
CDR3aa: CASSSGPGAITEAFF

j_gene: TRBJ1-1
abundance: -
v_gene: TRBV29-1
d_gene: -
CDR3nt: TGCAGCGTTGAAGGGACTGAAGAGAACACTGAAGCTTTCTTT
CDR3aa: CSVEGTEENTEAFF

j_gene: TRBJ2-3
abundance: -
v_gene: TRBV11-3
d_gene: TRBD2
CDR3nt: TGTGCCAGCACCATAAGGACGGGGGGAGATACGCAGTATTTT
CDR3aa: CASTIRTGGDTQYF

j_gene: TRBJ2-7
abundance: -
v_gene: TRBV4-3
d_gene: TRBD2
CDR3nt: TGCGCCAGCAGCCCTAGCGGGGAGGACTACGAGCAGTACTTC
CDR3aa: CASSPSGEDYEQYF

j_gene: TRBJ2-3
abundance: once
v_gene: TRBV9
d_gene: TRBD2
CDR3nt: TGTGCCAGCACCCCGGGGGGGGGCACAGATACGCAGTATTTT
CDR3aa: CASTPGGGTDTQYF

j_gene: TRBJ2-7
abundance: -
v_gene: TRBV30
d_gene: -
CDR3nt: TGTGCCTGGAGTGTGGGATCCTACGAGCAGTACTTC
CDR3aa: CAWSVGSYEQYF

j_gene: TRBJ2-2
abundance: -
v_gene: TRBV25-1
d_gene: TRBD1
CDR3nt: TGTGCCAGCAGTGGGACGGACAGGGCTGCCGGGGAGCTGTTTTTT
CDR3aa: CASSGTDRAAGELFF

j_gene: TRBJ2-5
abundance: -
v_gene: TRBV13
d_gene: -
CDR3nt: TGTGCCAGCAGCTTGGGAGGGGCCAGGGGGGCCCAGTACTTC
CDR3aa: CASSLGGARGAQYF

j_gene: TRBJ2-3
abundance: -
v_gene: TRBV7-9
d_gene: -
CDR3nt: TGTGCCAGCAGCTTAGCGGGGAGGAAGAATGATACGCAGTATTTT
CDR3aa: CASSLAGRKNDTQYF

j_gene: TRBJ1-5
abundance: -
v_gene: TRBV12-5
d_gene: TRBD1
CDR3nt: TGTGCTAGTGGTCCCGGGACAGGGGGCGGTCAGCCCCAGCATTTT
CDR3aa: CASGPGTGGGQPQHF